One and the same sample provided the 13 T cell receptor beta chains below, sequenced in a study of OX40 agonist ivuxolimab in advanced cancers. Assay: immunoSEQ multiplex PCR; the TCRdb copy retains only in-frame clones and omits some. The sample shows approximately 78,000 clones, about 83% of them seen only once. The sample in question was CD4+ or CD8+ T cells sorted from blood, obtained in a trial of the OX40 agonist ivuxolimab. These receptors were taken from an adult with an advanced solid tumor such as melanoma, head and neck, liver or kidney cancer.

The table lists this clone with a count of one. The rearrangement links TRBV10-2 to TRBJ2-2, with unresolved D. The CDR3 totals 13 residues. Looked up from germline, CDR1 is WSHSY and CDR2 is SAAADI. Trimming shortened V by 4 bases and J by 5 bases, and 8 bases separated the two germline ends. The CDR3 spells CASSGLRTGELFF. Written as DNA, the CDR3 is TGCGCCAGCAGTGGATTACGGACCGGGGAGCTGTTTTTT.

This chain links TRBV14 with TRBJ1-3; no reliable D call. The germline gives CDR1 SGHDN, CDR2 FVKESK. The CDR3 consists of 18 residues. V was trimmed by 0 bases and J by 0 bases, leaving 15 bases between them. In DNA, the CDR3 is TGTGCCAGCAGCCAAGAAACGGTTCTCCGTACCTCTGGAAACACCATATATTTT. Protein product: CASSQETVLRTSGNTIYF.

The J gene is TRBJ1-2, the V gene TRBV7-9; D might be TRBD1 (6 bases). Germline V lookup: CDR1 SEHNR, CDR2 FQNEAQ (reference sequence). The CDR3 runs 14 residues. V was shortened by 3 bases and J by 4 bases, with 12 bases between the two germline ends. The CDR3 loop is CASSLVGGGYGYTF. The CDR3 nucleotides are TGTGCCAGCAGCTTGGTTGGGGGCGGCTATGGCTACACCTTC.

This clone was seen more than once but under ten times. The rearrangement links TRBV27 to TRBJ2-7; no clear D. This CDR3 contains 15 residues. Germline CDR1 reads MNHEY; CDR2 reads SMNVEV (reference sequence). V lost 6 bases and J 0 bases, leaving 15 bases between the germline ends. CDR3 sequence: CASSPNSGSSYEQYF. For the CDR3, the DNA is TGTGCCAGCAGCCCAAACAGTGGAAGCTCCTACGAGCAGTACTTC.

This rearrangement joins TRBV30 to TRBJ2-3; unclear D gene. Germline V gene lookup returns CDR1 GTSNPN and CDR2 SVGIG (reference sequence). V was pared by 2 bases and J by 5 bases, with 11 bases between. The CDR3 is made up of 13 amino acids. The CDR3 region has the DNA TGTGCCTGGAGTACGGGCAGAAGAGATACGCAGTATTTT. Translation: CAWSTGRRDTQYF.

The chain combines TRBV19 with TRBJ1-5; D perhaps matches TRBD1 (5 bases). CDR3 length: 15 amino acids. Germline V gives CDR1 LNHDA, CDR2 SQIVND (reference sequence). V lost 4 bases, J lost 0 bases, and 10 bases lay in between. The CDR3 nucleotides are TGTGCCAGTAGTAAGGAGGGGTATAGCAATCAGCCCCAGCATTTT. It encodes CASSKEGYSNQPQHF.

This rearrangement joins TRBV11-3 to TRBJ2-2; D is perhaps TRBD1 or TRBD2 (6 bases each). V shed 5 bases and J shed 3 bases, with 19 bases lying between them. The CDR3 runs 17 residues. Germline CDR1 SGHNT, CDR2 YENEEA. In DNA, the CDR3 is TGTGCCAGCAGCCCCACCCGGGGGACATCCCACACCGGGGAGCTGTTTTTT. It translates to CASSPTRGTSHTGELFF.

This chain uses TRBV4-1 with TRBJ1-3; D not resolved. Trimming cost V 0 bases and J 0 bases, with 6 bases left between them. Germline V gives CDR1 MGHRA, CDR2 YSYEKL. The CDR3 loop spans 15 amino acids. The CDR3 DNA is TGCGCCAGCAGCCAAGAGAAGCTCTCTGGAAACACCATATATTTT. Translated, it gives CASSQEKLSGNTIYF.

The chain recombines TRBV9 with TRBJ2-1; 8 nucleotides match TRBD2. Trimming took 3 bases from V and 2 from J; bases not matched to a gene: 7. Germline assignment: CDR1 SGDLS and CDR2 YYNGEE. This CDR3 is built from 16 residues. The CDR3 coding sequence is TGTGCCAGCAGCGCCCGAGGGACTAGTCCCTACAATGAGCAGTTCTTC. It encodes CASSARGTSPYNEQFF.

The chain links TRBV12-5 to TRBJ2-7; TRBD1 aligns across 7 bases. The CDR3 contains 15 residues. Trimming cost V 8 bases and J 2 bases; bases outside gene matches: 12. Germline assignment: CDR1 LGHNT and CDR2 FRNRAP. This chain's CDR3 is CASTGDLIKPYEQYF. Written as DNA, the CDR3 is TGTGCTAGTACAGGGGACCTTATTAAACCCTACGAGCAGTACTTC.

The chain links TRBV6-1 to TRBJ1-2, with 7 nucleotides matching TRBD1. CDR3 length: 13 amino acids. Germline CDR1 is MNHNS and CDR2 is SASEGT. J lost 2 bases, V lost 7 bases, and 4 bases had no gene match. CDR3 DNA: TGTGCCAGCACCTCGACAGGGAACTATGGCTACACCTTC. Its protein product is CASTSTGNYGYTF.

The gene calls are TRBV7-8 and TRBJ2-5, with TRBD1 matching 9 bases. The J call may be in error: the DNA end matches TRBJ2-7 better. Germline loops: CDR1 SGHVS, CDR2 FQNEAQ. The CDR3 has 14 amino acids. In DNA form, the CDR3 reads TGTGCCAGCAGCCCGACAGGGGGCTCCTACGAGCAGTACTTC. Protein product: CASSPTGGSYEQYF.

The chain carries TRBV5-1 and TRBJ1-1; TRBD1 matches 7 bases. Germline-derived CDR1 and CDR2 are SGHRS and YFSETQ. After removal of 4 bases from V and 5 bases from J, the junction contained 5 bases not matched to a gene. CDR3 length: 13 amino acids. Here the CDR3 DNA reads TGCGCCAGCAGCCTGACAGGGTTAACTGAAGCTTTCTTT. It translates to CASSLTGLTEAFF. Complete variable domain (other parts from reference TRBV5-1 and TRBJ1-1): KAGVTQTPRYLIKTRGQQVTLSCSPISGHRSVSWYQQTPGQGLQFLFEYFSETQRNKGNFPGRFSGRQFSNSRSEMNVSTLELGDSALYLCASSLTGLTEAFFGQGTRLTVV.